The 27 T cell receptor beta chains in this list originate from one sample, sequenced in a study of T cell responses to AZD1222 COVID-19 vaccine. Sequencing was performed with immunoSEQ multiplex PCR; in TCRdb, only in-frame clones are kept and a portion is missing. The sample comprises about 140,000 clones, around nine tenths of which are singletons, and 4% to 5% rests with the top ten. The sample here was peripheral blood, taken on day 0 of AZD1222 vaccination. Source of these receptors: an adult in good health.

The chain is built from TRBV7-2 and TRBJ2-7, with 10 bases identical to TRBD2. J was trimmed by 0 bases and V by 2 bases; bases with no gene match: 10. Germline CDR1 reads SGHTA; CDR2 reads FQGNSA. This CDR3 comprises 18 residues. The CDR3 spells CASSLQASGGKSSYEQYF. As DNA, the CDR3 is TGTGCCAGCAGCTTACAGGCTAGCGGGGGTAAATCCTCCTACGAGCAGTACTTC.

The chain has TRBV6-5 and TRBJ2-1, with 16 nucleotides matching TRBD2. V shed 8 bases, J shed 10 bases, and the junction held 2 bases outside the gene matches. This CDR3 has 13 amino acids. Germline V CDR1 and CDR2: MNHEY, SVGAGI. The CDR3 reads CASEGLAGGEQFF. For the CDR3, the DNA is TGTGCCAGCGAGGGACTAGCGGGAGGGGAGCAGTTCTTC.

J is TRBJ1-2 and V is TRBV19, with TRBD1 matching 8 bases. V shed 7 bases, J shed 8 bases, and the junction held 6 bases outside the gene matches. This CDR3 spans 12 amino acids. Germline lookup yields CDR1 LNHDA and CDR2 SQIVND (reference sequence). The CDR3 spells CASNQGAWGYTF. CDR3 sequence (DNA): TGTGCCAGTAACCAGGGGGCGTGGGGCTACACCTTC.

This clone was detected only once. The V gene is TRBV30, the J gene TRBJ1-2; no reliable D call. V lost 0 bases and J lost 5, with 13 bases in between. This CDR3 comprises 14 residues. Germline CDR1 GTSNPN, CDR2 SVGIG (reference sequence). Written as DNA, the CDR3 is TGTGCCTGGAGTGTACGTTGGGGTTTATATGGCTACACCTTC. Translation gives CAWSVRWGLYGYTF.

In its sample, this clone was seen once. The J gene is TRBJ1-2, the V gene TRBV7-2, with TRBD1 as a possible D gene (6 bases). Germline CDR1 is SGHTA and CDR2 is FQGNSA. V lost 5 bases, J lost 8 bases, and 18 bases lay in between. This CDR3 spans 14 amino acids. The chain's CDR3 is CASSPTDDRGGYTF. The DNA of the CDR3 is TGTGCCAGCAGCCCTACCGACGATAGGGGGGGCTACACCTTC.

This clone occurred a few times. The V and J genes are TRBV19 and TRBJ1-3; 9 nucleotides agree with TRBD1. This CDR3 region has 18 residues. V trimming: 0 bases; J trimming: 0 bases; junction bases outside the gene matches: 6. Germline V CDR1 and CDR2: LNHDA, SQIVND (reference sequence). The CDR3 is CASSIDTPQGASGNTIYF. The CDR3 region has the DNA TGTGCCAGTAGTATAGACACCCCACAGGGGGCCTCTGGAAACACCATATATTTT.

The count of this clone is one. The rearrangement uses TRBV2 and TRBJ2-1; D is ambiguous. CDR1 SNHLY and CDR2 FYNNEI come from the germline V gene. The CDR3 contains 14 residues. The ends were cut back, 3 bases at V and 3 bases at J, with 9 bases in the middle. The DNA of the CDR3 is TGTGCCAGCAGTGATGAGATACACTACAATGAGCAGTTCTTC. Its translation: CASSDEIHYNEQFF.

This chain joins TRBV5-1 and TRBJ2-1; 8 positions match TRBD2. From germline, CDR1 is SGHRS and CDR2 YFSETQ. The CDR3 totals 17 residues. Losses at the gene ends were 4 bases for V and 4 bases for J; bases not matched to a gene: 13. DNA for the CDR3: TGCGCCAGCAGCCAAGGTGTAGCGGGGTTGACTTACAATGAGCAGTTCTTC. Translation gives CASSQGVAGLTYNEQFF.

The DNA for the CDR3 is TGTGCCAGCAGCTTAACGGACAGGGAGTATGGCTACACCTTC. As protein: CASSLTDREYGYTF. The V call is TRBV7-9, the J call TRBJ1-2; 8 bases fit TRBD1. The V segment lost 2 bases and the J segment 5 bases; nucleotides outside the gene matches: 4. The CDR3 is 14 amino acids. The germline V gene encodes CDR1 SEHNR and CDR2 FQNEAQ (reference sequence). Using reference TRBV7-9 and TRBJ1-2 for the parts outside the CDR3, the full variable domain is DTGVSQNPRHKITKRGQNVTFRCDPISEHNRLYWYRQTLGQGPEFLTYFQNEAQLEKSRLLSDRFSAERPKGSFSTLEIQRTEQGDSAMYLCASSLTDREYGYTFGSGTRLTVV.

The rearrangement joins TRBV27 to TRBJ2-5; 11 bases are a match to TRBD2. Germline V gives CDR1 MNHEY, CDR2 SMNVEV (reference sequence). This CDR3 spans 15 amino acids. J gave up 2 bases and V 6 bases, and 5 bases lay outside the gene matches. This CDR3 reads CASSRLAGLQETQYF. CDR3 sequence (DNA): TGTGCCAGCAGCAGACTAGCGGGACTTCAAGAGACCCAGTACTTC.

This chain joins TRBV9 and TRBJ1-2, with D maybe TRBD1 (5 bases). CDR1 and CDR2 (germline): SGDLS, YYNGEE. The germline V and J ends were trimmed by 0 bases and 4 bases, with 16 bases remaining between them. This CDR3 spans 16 amino acids. In nucleotides, the CDR3 is TGTGCCAGCAGCGTAGCGGAAGGGGTTCAGGGCTATGGCTACACCTTC. As protein: CASSVAEGVQGYGYTF.

This clone appeared a single time. V usage is TRBV11-2 and J usage is TRBJ2-3; maybe TRBD1 (5 bases). CDR3 length equals 16 residues. The V gene lost 5 bases and the J gene lost 0 bases, with 15 bases spanning the gap. The germline V gene has CDR1 SGHAT and CDR2 FQNNGV. CDR3 in DNA: TGTGCCAGCAGCCTTTGGACAATGGCTAGCACAGATACGCAGTATTTT. Translating gives CASSLWTMASTDTQYF.

The rearrangement joins TRBV19 to TRBJ2-1; 12 bases are shared with TRBD2. CDR3 size: 17 residues. V shed 1 base, J shed 9 bases, and the junction held 10 bases outside the gene matches. The germline V gene has CDR1 LNHDA and CDR2 SQIVND (reference sequence). The CDR3 coding sequence is TGTGCCAGTAGTATAGCCCATACTAGCGGGAGGTTTAGTGAGCAGTTCTTC. Translated, it gives CASSIAHTSGRFSEQFF.

The CDR3 loop reads CASSPPGLGPDEQFF. As DNA, the CDR3 is TGTGCCAGCTCACCACCGGGACTAGGCCCCGATGAGCAGTTCTTC. V is TRBV18 and J is TRBJ2-1; TRBD2 matches at 8 bases. CDR1 and CDR2 from the germline V gene are KGHSH and LQKENI. The CDR3 runs to 15 residues. The J segment lost 8 bases and the V segment lost 0 bases, leaving 6 bases of the junction unmatched.

The chain links TRBV4-1 to TRBJ2-3; 12 bases line up with TRBD2. The CDR3 contains 17 residues. Trimming removed 4 bases from V and 3 bases from J; junction bases left unmatched: 8. Looked up from germline, CDR1 is MGHRA and CDR2 is YSYEKL. In DNA form, the CDR3 reads TGCGCCAGCAGCCCCCCGCTTACTAGCGGGGGGACAGATACGCAGTATTTT. The encoded protein is CASSPPLTSGGTDTQYF.

This clone was counted only a few times. The V call is TRBV6-2 or TRBV6-3, the J call TRBJ2-7, with a weak D call TRBD2 (5 bases). This CDR3 is 14 amino acids long. CDR1 is MNHEY and CDR2 is SVGEGT in the germline V gene. Deletions cut 5 bases from V and 0 bases from J, with 11 bases between. CDR3 DNA: TGTGCCAGCAGTGAGGGTCAGAGCTCCTACGAGCAGTACTTC. This sequence encodes CASSEGQSSYEQYF.

The V gene is TRBV5-6, the J gene TRBJ2-1; TRBD2 aligns across 13 bases. Per the germline V gene, CDR1 is SGHDT and CDR2 is YYEEEE. The CDR3 loop spans 18 amino acids. With 6 bases clipped from V and 1 base from J, the junction kept 10 bases outside the gene matches. The CDR3 DNA reads TGTGCCAGCATCTTACGGACTAGCGGGAGTTGGTCCTACAATGAGCAGTTCTTC. Protein product: CASILRTSGSWSYNEQFF.

This sequence joins TRBV12-5 and TRBJ2-2; 9 nucleotides align to TRBD2. The CDR3 consists of 15 residues. The germline V gene has CDR1 LGHNT and CDR2 FRNRAP. After removal of 5 bases from V and 6 bases from J, the junction contained 7 bases not matched to a gene. The CDR3 sequence: CASGPPAGGPGELFF. CDR3 nucleotides: TGTGCTAGTGGTCCCCCAGCGGGAGGTCCCGGGGAGCTGTTTTTT.

The chain links TRBV28 to TRBJ1-1; unclear D gene. Germline assignment: CDR1 MDHEN and CDR2 SYDVKM. V gave up 5 bases and J gave up 6 bases, with 16 bases separating them. This CDR3 contains 14 residues. The CDR3 nucleotides read TGTGCCAGCAGTCTCCCAGCCGGGAGGGCTGAAGCTTTCTTT. This sequence encodes CASSLPAGRAEAFF.

The chain combines TRBV11-2 with TRBJ1-1, with D perhaps matching TRBD1 (6 bases). The V and J ends lost 4 bases and 0 bases respectively, with 18 bases between them. CDR3 length equals 17 residues. Germline CDR1 and CDR2: SGHAT and FQNNGV. CDR3: CASSSPQLRDMNTEAFF. CDR3 DNA sequence: TGTGCCAGCAGCTCCCCCCAACTTAGGGACATGAACACTGAAGCTTTCTTT.

The rearrangement uses TRBV9 and TRBJ2-7; no firm D call. Germline CDR1 and CDR2: SGDLS and YYNGEE. CDR3 size: 15 residues. The V end lost 0 bases, the J end lost 7 bases, and 17 bases lay between the germline ends. CDR3 sequence reads: CASSVEETSPLEQYF. The CDR3 coding sequence is TGTGCCAGCAGCGTAGAAGAAACCTCGCCGCTGGAGCAGTACTTC.

This chain links TRBV6-5 with TRBJ2-3; D remains unclear. Trimming took off 1 base at V and 5 bases at J, with 16 bases between the two ends. The CDR3 totals 16 residues. Germline V gives CDR1 MNHEY, CDR2 SVGAGI. The CDR3 DNA sequence: TGTGCCAGCAGTTACTTGGTAGTCCCTGCGGTAGATACGCAGTATTTT. This gives the protein CASSYLVVPAVDTQYF.

The rearrangement uses TRBV5-5 and TRBJ2-3, with D perhaps matching TRBD1 or TRBD2 (5 bases each). V shed 1 base and J shed 0 bases, with 12 bases lying between them. The CDR3 runs 16 residues. Germline CDR1 and CDR2: SGHKS and YYEKEE (reference sequence). In DNA form, the CDR3 reads TGTGCCAGCAGCTTGCTAGGGACGGCTAGCACAGATACGCAGTATTTT. It yields the protein CASSLLGTASTDTQYF.

The chain carries TRBV5-4 and TRBJ2-1; D gene uncertain. The CDR3 has 14 residues. Trimming stripped 2 bases from V and 6 bases from J, with 12 bases between. From germline, CDR1 is SGHNT and CDR2 YYREEE (reference sequence). CDR3 loop: CASSFFGISNEQFF. In DNA, the CDR3 is TGTGCCAGCAGCTTTTTCGGAATTAGCAATGAGCAGTTCTTC. The variable domain in full, with the rest retrieved from reference TRBV5-4 and TRBJ2-1, is ETGVTQSPTHLIKTRGQQVTLRCSSQSGHNTVSWYQQALGQGPQFIFQYYREEENGRGNFPPRFSGLQFPNYSSELNVNALELDDSALYLCASSFFGISNEQFFGPGTRLTVL.

This sequence joins TRBV29-1 and TRBJ1-6, with TRBD1 identical over 10 bases. V was pared by 5 bases and J by 9 bases, with 10 bases of the junction left unmatched. Germline CDR1 SQVTM, CDR2 ANQGSEA. This CDR3 has 15 residues. The CDR3 is CSVPGTGELSSPLHF. The CDR3 nucleotides are TGCAGCGTTCCCGGGACAGGGGAACTCAGTTCACCCCTCCACTTT.

Only one count was recorded for this clone. This chain joins TRBV7-8 and TRBJ2-1; 9 positions agree with TRBD2. Germline V gene data show CDR1 as SGHVS and CDR2 as FQNEAQ. Losses at the gene ends were 1 base for V and 6 bases for J; bases not matched to a gene: 10. This CDR3 is 17 amino acids long. DNA for the CDR3: TGTGCCAGCAGCTTAGGTGCCGGGACTAGCTCTTTCAATGAGCAGTTCTTC. Protein: CASSLGAGTSSFNEQFF. Full variable domain (outside the CDR3, taken from reference TRBV7-8 and TRBJ2-1): GAGVSQSPRYKVAKRGQDVALRCDPISGHVSLFWYQQALGQGPEFLTYFQNEAQLDKSGLPSDRFFAERPEGSVSTLKIQRTQQEDSAVYLCASSLGAGTSSFNEQFFGPGTRLTVL.

The chain uses TRBV27 and TRBJ2-7; the match to TRBD1 covers 8 bases. Germline V gives CDR1 MNHEY, CDR2 SMNVEV (reference sequence). CDR3 length: 15 residues. With 5 bases clipped from V and 2 bases from J, the junction kept 8 bases outside the gene matches. This chain's CDR3 is CASSPRGLAAYEQYF. The CDR3 DNA reads TGTGCCAGCAGTCCCAGGGGGCTAGCCGCCTACGAGCAGTACTTC.